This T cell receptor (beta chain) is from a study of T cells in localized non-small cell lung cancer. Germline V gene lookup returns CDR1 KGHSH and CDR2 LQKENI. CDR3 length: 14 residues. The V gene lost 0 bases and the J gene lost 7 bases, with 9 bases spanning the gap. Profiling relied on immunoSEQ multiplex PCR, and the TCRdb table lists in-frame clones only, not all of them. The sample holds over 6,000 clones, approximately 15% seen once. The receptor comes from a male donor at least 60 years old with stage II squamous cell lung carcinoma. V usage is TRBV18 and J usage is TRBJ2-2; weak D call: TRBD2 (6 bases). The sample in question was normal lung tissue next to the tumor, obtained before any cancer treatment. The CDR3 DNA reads TGTGCCAGCTCACCACCGGGCGGGGTCGGGGAGCTGTTTTTT. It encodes CASSPPGGVGELFF. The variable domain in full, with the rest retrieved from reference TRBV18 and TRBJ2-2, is NAGVMQNPRHLVRRRGQEARLRCSPMKGHSHVYWYRQLPEEGLKFMVYLQKENIIDESGMPKERFSAEFPKEGPSILRIQQVVRGDSAAYFCASSPPGGVGELFFGEGSRLTVL.